The T cell receptor (beta chain) under discussion was sequenced for a study of OX40 agonist ivuxolimab in advanced cancers. Study as a whole: Under the entry rules, prior anti-PD-1, anti-PD-L1 or anti-CTLA-4 therapy was allowed, and approximately 40% had some.

Profiled with immunoSEQ multiplex PCR; TCRdb holds only in-frame clones, not every one. The sample gives about 75,000 clones, about 85% of which show up once; nearly 8% is in the top ten. The ends were cut back, 0 bases at V and 6 bases at J, with 16 bases in the middle. The CDR3 has 15 residues. Germline loops: CDR1 SGHDT, CDR2 YYEEEE. Regarding the study as a whole: Normalized expansion of T-cell clones was also low for some nonresponders.

On this clone: Antigen: not known.

The source was CD4+ or CD8+ T cells sorted from blood, collected in a trial of the OX40 agonist ivuxolimab. The receptor's source is an adult with an advanced solid tumor such as melanoma, head and neck, liver or kidney cancer. The chain carries TRBV5-6 and TRBJ2-7, with TRBD1 as a possible D gene (7 bases). The CDR3 loop reads CASSLDGRGDAEQYF. The CDR3 DNA sequence: TGTGCCAGCAGCTTGGACGGCAGGGGGGATGCCGAGCAGTACTTC.